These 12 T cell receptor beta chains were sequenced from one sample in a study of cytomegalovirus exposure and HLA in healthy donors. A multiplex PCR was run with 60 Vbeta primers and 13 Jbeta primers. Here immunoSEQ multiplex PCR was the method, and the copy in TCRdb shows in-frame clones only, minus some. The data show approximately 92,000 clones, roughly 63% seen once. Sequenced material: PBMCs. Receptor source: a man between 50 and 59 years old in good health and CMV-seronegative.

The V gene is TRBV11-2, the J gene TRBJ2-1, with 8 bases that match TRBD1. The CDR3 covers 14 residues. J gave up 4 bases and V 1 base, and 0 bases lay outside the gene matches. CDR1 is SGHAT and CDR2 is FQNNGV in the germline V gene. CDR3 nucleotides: TGTGCCAGCAGCTTAGGGACAGGGTACAATGAGCAGTTCTTC. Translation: CASSLGTGYNEQFF.

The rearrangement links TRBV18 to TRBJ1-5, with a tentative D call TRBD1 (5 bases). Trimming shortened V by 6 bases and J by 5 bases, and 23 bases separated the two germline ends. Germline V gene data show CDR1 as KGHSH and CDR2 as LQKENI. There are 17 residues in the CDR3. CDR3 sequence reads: CASSITQGGAVYQPQHF. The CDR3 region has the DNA TGTGCCAGCTCTATCACTCAGGGAGGGGCGGTCTATCAGCCCCAGCATTTT. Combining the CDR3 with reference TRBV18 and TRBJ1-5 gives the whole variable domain NAGVMQNPRHLVRRRGQEARLRCSPMKGHSHVYWYRQLPEEGLKFMVYLQKENIIDESGMPKERFSAEFPKEGPSILRIQQVVRGDSAAYFCASSITQGGAVYQPQHFGDGTRLSIL.

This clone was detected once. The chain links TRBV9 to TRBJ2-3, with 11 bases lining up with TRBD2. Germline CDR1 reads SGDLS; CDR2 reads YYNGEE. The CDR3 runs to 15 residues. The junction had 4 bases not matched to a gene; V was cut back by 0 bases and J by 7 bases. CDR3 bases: TGTGCCAGCAGCGTAGGTAGCGGGGGGGTTAATACGCAGTATTTT. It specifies CASSVGSGGVNTQYF.

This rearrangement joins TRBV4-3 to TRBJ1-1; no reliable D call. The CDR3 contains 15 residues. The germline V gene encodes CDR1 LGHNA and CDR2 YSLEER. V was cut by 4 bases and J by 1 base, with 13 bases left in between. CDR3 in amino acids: CASSLTPIENTEAFF. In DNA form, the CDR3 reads TGCGCCAGCAGCCTTACACCGATCGAGAACACTGAAGCTTTCTTT.

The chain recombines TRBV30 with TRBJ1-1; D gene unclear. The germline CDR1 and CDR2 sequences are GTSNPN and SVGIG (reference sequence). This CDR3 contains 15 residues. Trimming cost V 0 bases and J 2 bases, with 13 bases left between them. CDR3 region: CAWSVQYRRNTEAFF. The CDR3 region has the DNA TGTGCCTGGAGTGTACAATACAGAAGAAACACTGAAGCTTTCTTT.

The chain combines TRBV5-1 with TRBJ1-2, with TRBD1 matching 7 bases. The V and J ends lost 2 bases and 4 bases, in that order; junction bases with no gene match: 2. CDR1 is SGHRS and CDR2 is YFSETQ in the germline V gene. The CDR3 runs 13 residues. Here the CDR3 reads CASSFQGGYGYTF. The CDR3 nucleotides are TGCGCCAGCAGCTTCCAGGGGGGCTATGGCTACACCTTC. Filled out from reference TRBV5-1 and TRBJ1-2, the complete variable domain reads KAGVTQTPRYLIKTRGQQVTLSCSPISGHRSVSWYQQTPGQGLQFLFEYFSETQRNKGNFPGRFSGRQFSNSRSEMNVSTLELGDSALYLCASSFQGGYGYTFGSGTRLTVV.

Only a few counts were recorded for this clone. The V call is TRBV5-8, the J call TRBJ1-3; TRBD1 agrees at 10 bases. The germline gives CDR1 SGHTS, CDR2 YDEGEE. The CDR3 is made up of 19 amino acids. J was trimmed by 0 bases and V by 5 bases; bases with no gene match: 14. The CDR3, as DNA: TGTGCCAGCAGGCCTTGGACAGGGGGACCCTACTACTCTGGAAACACCATATATTTT. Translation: CASRPWTGGPYYSGNTIYF. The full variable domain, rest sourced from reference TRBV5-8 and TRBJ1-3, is EAGVTQSPTHLIKTRGQQATLRCSPISGHTSVYWYQQALGLGLQFLLWYDEGEERNRGNFPPRFSGRQFPNYSSELNVNALELEDSALYLCASRPWTGGPYYSGNTIYFGEGSWLTVV.

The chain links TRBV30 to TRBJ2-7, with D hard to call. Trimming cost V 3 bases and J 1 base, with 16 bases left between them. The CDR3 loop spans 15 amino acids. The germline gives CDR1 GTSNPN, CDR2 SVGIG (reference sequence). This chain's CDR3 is CAWSPLWSRSYEQYF. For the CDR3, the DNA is TGTGCCTGGAGCCCCCTGTGGTCACGGTCCTACGAGCAGTACTTC.

This CDR3 reads CASSQGGDEQYF. Here the CDR3 DNA reads TGCGCCAGCAGCCAAGGGGGCGACGAGCAGTACTTC. This rearrangement joins TRBV4-3 to TRBJ2-7; the D gene is possibly TRBD1 (5 bases). Deletions cut 1 base from V and 5 bases from J, with 6 bases between. CDR1 and CDR2 (germline): LGHNA, YSLEER. CDR3 size: 12 residues.

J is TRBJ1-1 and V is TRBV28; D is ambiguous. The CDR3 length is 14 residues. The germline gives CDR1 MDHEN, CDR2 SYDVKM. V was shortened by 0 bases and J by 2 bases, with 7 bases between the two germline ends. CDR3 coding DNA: TGTGCCAGCAGTTTATGGCAGACTAACACTGAAGCTTTCTTT. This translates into CASSLWQTNTEAFF.

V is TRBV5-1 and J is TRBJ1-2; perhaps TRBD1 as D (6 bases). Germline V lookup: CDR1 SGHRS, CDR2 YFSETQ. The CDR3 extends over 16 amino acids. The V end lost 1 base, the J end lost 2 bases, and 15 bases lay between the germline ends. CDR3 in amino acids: CASSLTPTGPNYGYTF. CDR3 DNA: TGCGCCAGCAGCTTGACTCCGACAGGCCCCAACTATGGCTACACCTTC. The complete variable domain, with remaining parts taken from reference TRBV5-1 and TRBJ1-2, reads KAGVTQTPRYLIKTRGQQVTLSCSPISGHRSVSWYQQTPGQGLQFLFEYFSETQRNKGNFPGRFSGRQFSNSRSEMNVSTLELGDSALYLCASSLTPTGPNYGYTFGSGTRLTVV.

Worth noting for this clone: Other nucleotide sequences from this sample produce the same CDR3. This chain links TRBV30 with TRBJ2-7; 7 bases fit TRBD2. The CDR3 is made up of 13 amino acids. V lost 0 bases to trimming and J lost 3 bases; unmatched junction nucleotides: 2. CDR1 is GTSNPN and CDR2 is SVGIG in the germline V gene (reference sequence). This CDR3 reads CAWSVGRDYEQYF. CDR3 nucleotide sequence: TGTGCCTGGAGTGTGGGGAGGGACTACGAGCAGTACTTC.